This T cell receptor (beta chain) was sequenced for a study of OX40 agonist ivuxolimab in advanced cancers. Autoimmune disease history or systemic immunosuppression barred patients. General study findings and limits: Expanded clones belonging to CD8+ T cells outnumbered, on average, those of CD4+.

The assay was immunoSEQ multiplex PCR, and TCRdb's table has in-frame clones only and misses some. This table has around 65,000 clones, about 85% appearing once. As for this clone: Its antigen is currently unknown.

The material was CD4+ or CD8+ T cells sorted from blood, obtained in a trial of the OX40 agonist ivuxolimab. The receptor was isolated from an adult with an advanced solid tumor such as melanoma, head and neck, liver or kidney cancer.

The CDR3 DNA reads as TGTGCCAGCAGCTTAGCGGCCTATGGCTACACCTTC. Translated: CASSLAAYGYTF. The chain is built from TRBV7-9 and TRBJ1-2; D remains ambiguous. This CDR3 is built from 12 residues. Germline V gene data show CDR1 as SEHNR and CDR2 as FQNEAQ (reference sequence). Trimming left V 0 bases short and J 4 bases short, with 3 bases between.